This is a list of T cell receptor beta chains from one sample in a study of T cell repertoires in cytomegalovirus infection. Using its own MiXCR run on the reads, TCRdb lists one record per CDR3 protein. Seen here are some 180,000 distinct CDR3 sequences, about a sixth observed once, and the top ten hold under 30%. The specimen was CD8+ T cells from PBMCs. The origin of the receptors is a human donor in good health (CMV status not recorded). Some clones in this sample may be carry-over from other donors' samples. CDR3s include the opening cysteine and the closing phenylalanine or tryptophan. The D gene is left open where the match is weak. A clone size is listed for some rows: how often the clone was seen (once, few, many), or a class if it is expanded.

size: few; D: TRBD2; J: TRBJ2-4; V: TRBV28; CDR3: CASSFPTSGGVAKNIQYF; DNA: TGTGCCAGCAGTTTCCCGACTAGCGGGGGGGTAGCCAAAAACATTCAGTACTTC
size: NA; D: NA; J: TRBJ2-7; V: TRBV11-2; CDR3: CASREDRDLYEQYF; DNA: TGTGCCAGCAGGGAAGACCGGGACCTCTACGAGCAGTACTTC
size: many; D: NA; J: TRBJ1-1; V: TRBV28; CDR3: CASSPQGYTEAFF; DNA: TGTGCCAGCAGTCCCCAGGGGTACACTGAAGCTTTCTTT
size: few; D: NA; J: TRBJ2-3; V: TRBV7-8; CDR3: CASRRGPDTQYF; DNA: TGTGCCAGCCGCAGGGGTCCAGATACGCAGTATTTT
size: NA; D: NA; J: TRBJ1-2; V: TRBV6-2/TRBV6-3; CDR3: CASSYSPYYGYTF; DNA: TGTGCCAGCAGTTACTCTCCCTACTATGGCTACACCTTC
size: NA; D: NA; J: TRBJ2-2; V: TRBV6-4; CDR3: CASTNRANTGELFF; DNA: TGTGCCAGCACAAACAGGGCGAACACCGGGGAGCTGTTTTTT
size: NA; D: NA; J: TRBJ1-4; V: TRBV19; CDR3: CASSMSGTTNEKLFF; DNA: TGTGCCAGTAGTATGTCAGGGACAACTAATGAAAAACTGTTTTTT
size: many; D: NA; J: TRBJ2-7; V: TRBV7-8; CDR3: CASTVGVSYEQYF; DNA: TGTGCCAGCACGGTCGGAGTTTCTTACGAGCAGTACTTC
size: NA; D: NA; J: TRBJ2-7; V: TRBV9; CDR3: CASSPGKEQYF; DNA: TGTGCCAGCAGCCCAGGTAAAGAGCAGTACTTC
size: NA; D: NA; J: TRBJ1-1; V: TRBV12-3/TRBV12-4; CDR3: CASSQGVTTEAFF; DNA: TGTGCCAGCAGCCAAGGGGTAACCACTGAAGCTTTCTTT
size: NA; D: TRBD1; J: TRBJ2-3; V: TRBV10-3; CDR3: CAILRDRGNADTQYF; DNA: TGTGCCATCCTCAGGGACAGGGGAAACGCAGATACGCAGTATTTT
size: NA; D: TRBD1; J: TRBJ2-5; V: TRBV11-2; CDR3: CASSLEWQGDQETQYF; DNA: TGTGCCAGCAGCTTAGAGTGGCAGGGGGACCAAGAGACCCAGTACTTC
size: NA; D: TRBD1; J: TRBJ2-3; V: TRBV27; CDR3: CASSLTGVLTDTQYF; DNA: TGTGCCAGCAGCCTAACAGGGGTTCTCACAGATACGCAGTATTTT
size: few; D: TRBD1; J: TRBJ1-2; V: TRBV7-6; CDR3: CASSPGTGGDYGYTF; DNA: TGTGCCAGCAGCCCCGGGACAGGGGGGGACTATGGCTACACCTTC
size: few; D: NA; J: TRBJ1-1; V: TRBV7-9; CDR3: CASSPAVTEAFF; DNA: TGTGCCAGCAGCCCGGCGGTCACTGAAGCTTTCTTT
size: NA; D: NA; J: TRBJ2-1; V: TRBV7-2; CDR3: CASTVGRSLYNEQFF; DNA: TGTGCCAGCACCGTCGGTCGGAGTCTTTACAATGAGCAGTTCTTC
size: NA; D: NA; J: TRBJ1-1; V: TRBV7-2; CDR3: CASSRQGPEAFF; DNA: TGTGCCAGCAGCCGTCAGGGTCCTGAAGCTTTCTTT
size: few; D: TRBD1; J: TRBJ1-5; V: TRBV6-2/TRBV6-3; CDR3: CASTVAGGYSNQPQHF; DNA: TGTGCCAGCACTGTCGCAGGGGGCTATAGCAATCAGCCCCAGCATTTT
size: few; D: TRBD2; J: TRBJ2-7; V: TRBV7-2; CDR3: CASGGGGSYEQYF; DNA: TGTGCCAGCGGCGGGGGGGGCTCCTACGAGCAGTACTTC
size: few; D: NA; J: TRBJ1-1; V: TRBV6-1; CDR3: CASSERSGVRNTEAFF; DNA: TGTGCCAGCAGTGAACGGTCCGGAGTACGGAACACTGAAGCTTTCTTT
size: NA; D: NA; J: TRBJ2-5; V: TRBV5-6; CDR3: CASSSALDLGETQYF; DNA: TGTGCCAGCAGCTCCGCCCTGGACCTAGGGGAGACCCAGTACTTC
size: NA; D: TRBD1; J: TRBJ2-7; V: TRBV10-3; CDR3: CAIGQALYEQYF; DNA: TGTGCCATAGGACAGGCTCTCTACGAGCAGTACTTC
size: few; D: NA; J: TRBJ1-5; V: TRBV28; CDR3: CASSLLGINQPQHF; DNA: TGTGCCAGCAGTTTACTAGGGATTAATCAGCCCCAGCATTTT
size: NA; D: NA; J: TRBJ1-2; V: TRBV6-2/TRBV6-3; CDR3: CASSYSAGQYGYTF; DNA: TGTGCCAGCAGTTACTCGGCCGGACAGTATGGCTACACCTTC
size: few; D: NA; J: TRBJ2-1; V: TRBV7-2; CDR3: CASSFIDEQFF; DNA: TGTGCCAGCAGCTTTATCGATGAGCAGTTCTTC
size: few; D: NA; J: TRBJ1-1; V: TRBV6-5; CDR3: CASSYSETFMNTEAFF; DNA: TGTGCCAGCAGTTACAGCGAGACATTCATGAACACTGAAGCTTTCTTT
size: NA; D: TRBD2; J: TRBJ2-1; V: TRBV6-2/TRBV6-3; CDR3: CASSLGLAGVWDEQFF; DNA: TGTGCCAGCAGTCTCGGACTAGCGGGGGTGTGGGATGAGCAGTTCTTC
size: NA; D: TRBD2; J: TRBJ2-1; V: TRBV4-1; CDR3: CASSQGTSSTHEQFF; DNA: TGCGCCAGCAGCCAAGGGACTAGTAGCACCCATGAGCAGTTCTTC
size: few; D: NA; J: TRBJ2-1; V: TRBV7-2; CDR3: CASSLVVSPEQFF; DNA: TGTGCCAGCAGCTTAGTGGTTAGCCCTGAGCAGTTCTTC
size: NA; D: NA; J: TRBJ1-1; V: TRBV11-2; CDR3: CASSLGFGDTEAFF; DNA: TGTGCCAGCAGCCTAGGGTTTGGGGATACTGAAGCTTTCTTT
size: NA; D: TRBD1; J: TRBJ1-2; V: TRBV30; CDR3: CAWSAGTANGYTF; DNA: TGTGCCTGGAGTGCCGGGACAGCGAACGGCTACACCTTC
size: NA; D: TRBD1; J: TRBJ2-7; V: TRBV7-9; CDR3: CASSLRPGQGASYEQYF; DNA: TGTGCCAGCAGCCTGCGGCCGGGACAGGGGGCCTCCTACGAGCAGTACTTC
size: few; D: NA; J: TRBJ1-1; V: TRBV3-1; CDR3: CASSQQRRRVDTEAFF; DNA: TGTGCCAGCAGCCAGCAAAGGCGAAGGGTTGACACTGAAGCTTTCTTT
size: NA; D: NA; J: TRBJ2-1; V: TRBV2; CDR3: CASVGTRREQFF; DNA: TGTGCCAGCGTAGGGACTCGCAGGGAGCAGTTCTTC
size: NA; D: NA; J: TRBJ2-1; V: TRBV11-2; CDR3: CASSLESGPTSEQFF; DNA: TGTGCCAGCAGCTTAGAAAGCGGGCCAACTTCCGAGCAGTTCTTC
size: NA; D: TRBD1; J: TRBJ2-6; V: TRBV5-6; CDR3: CASSLPGQGARGSGANVLTF; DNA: TGTGCCAGCAGCTTACCGGGACAGGGGGCGAGGGGCTCTGGGGCCAACGTCCTGACTTTC
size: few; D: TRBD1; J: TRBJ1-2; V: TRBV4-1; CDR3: CASSQDERQGARYGYTF; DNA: TGCGCCAGCAGCCAAGATGAGAGACAGGGGGCAAGGTATGGCTACACCTTC
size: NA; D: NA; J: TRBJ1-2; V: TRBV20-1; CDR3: CSAPGLDYGYTF; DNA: TGCAGTGCTCCCGGACTCGACTATGGCTACACCTTC
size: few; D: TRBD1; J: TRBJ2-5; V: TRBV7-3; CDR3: CASSPRQGYETQYF; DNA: TGTGCCAGCAGCCCCCGACAGGGATACGAGACCCAGTACTTC
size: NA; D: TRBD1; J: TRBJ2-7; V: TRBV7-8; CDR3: CASSPGTGDYEQYF; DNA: TGTGCCAGCAGCCCCGGAACAGGGGACTACGAGCAGTACTTC
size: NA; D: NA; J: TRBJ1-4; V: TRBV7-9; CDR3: CALGDLGIGTNEKLFF; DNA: TGTGCCCTTGGGGATCTCGGAATAGGAACTAATGAAAAACTGTTTTTT
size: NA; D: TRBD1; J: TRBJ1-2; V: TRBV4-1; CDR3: CASSLSGTGLGGYTF; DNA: TGCGCCAGCAGCCTCTCCGGGACAGGGTTAGGCGGCTACACCTTC
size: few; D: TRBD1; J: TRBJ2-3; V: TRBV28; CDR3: CASSLSGTVSTDTQYF; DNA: TGTGCCAGCAGTTTATCCGGGACAGTCAGCACAGATACGCAGTATTTT
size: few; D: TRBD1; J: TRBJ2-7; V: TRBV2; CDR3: CASSDPGTGSSYEQYF; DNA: TGTGCCAGCAGTGATCCTGGGACAGGGTCCTCCTACGAGCAGTACTTC
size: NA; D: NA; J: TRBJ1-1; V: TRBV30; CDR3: CAWTNVGTEAFF; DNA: TGTGCCTGGACGAACGTGGGCACTGAAGCTTTCTTT
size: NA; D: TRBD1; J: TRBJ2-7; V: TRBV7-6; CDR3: CASSSGQGFYEQYF; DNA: TGTGCCAGCAGCTCTGGACAGGGTTTCTACGAGCAGTACTTC
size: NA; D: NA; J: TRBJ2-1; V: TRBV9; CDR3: CASSPLNRPDEQFF; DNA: TGTGCCAGCAGCCCCCTTAATAGGCCGGATGAGCAGTTCTTC
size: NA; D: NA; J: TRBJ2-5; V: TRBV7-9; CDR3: CASSLVPAPETQYF; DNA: TGTGCCAGCAGCTTGGTTCCGGCCCCGGAGACCCAGTACTTC
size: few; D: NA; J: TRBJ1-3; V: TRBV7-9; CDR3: CASSFGPSAPGNTIYF; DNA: TGTGCCAGCAGCTTCGGGCCAAGCGCTCCTGGAAACACCATATATTTT
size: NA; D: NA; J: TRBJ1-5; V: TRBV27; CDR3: CASSEYKNQPQHF; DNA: TGTGCCAGCAGTGAGTACAAGAATCAGCCCCAGCATTTT
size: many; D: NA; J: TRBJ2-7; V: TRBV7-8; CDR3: CASSLLGSSYEQYF; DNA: TGTGCCAGCAGCTTATTGGGCAGCTCCTACGAGCAGTACTTC